The 18 T cell receptor beta chains listed next were all sequenced from one sample in a study of T-cell reconstitution after alpha-beta-depleted transplantation in children. This sample's TCRbeta library carried unique molecular identifier barcodes. TCRdb reprocessed the PCR reads with MiXCR, giving one entry per CDR3 protein. The sample records fewer than 1 million distinct CDR3 sequences, roughly 15% being singletons. This specimen was PBMCs, mostly from graft donor cells, taken 360 days after TCRalphabeta/CD19-depleted stem cell transplant. The receptors stem from a male patient younger than 18 who had a stem cell transplant for acute lymphoblastic leukemia, so the T cells may come from the graft donor.

For this clonotype: This may arise from a read error, as a much more abundant clone is one base away. The chain joins TRBV5-5 to TRBJ2-7; the D gene is possibly TRBD1 (6 bases). The ends were cut back, 3 bases at V and 2 bases at J, with 9 bases in the middle. This CDR3 has 13 residues. Germline CDR1 is SGHKS and CDR2 is YYEKEE (reference sequence). CDR3 DNA sequence: TGTGCCAGCAGCTGGGGACATACCTACGAGCAGTACTTC. The encoded protein is CASSWGHTYEQYF.

The chain joins TRBV20-1 to TRBJ2-3; 8 positions agree with TRBD2. The V gene end was trimmed by 1 base and the J gene end by 2 bases; junction bases not matched to a gene: 8. CDR1 is DFQATT, CDR2 SNEGSKA, per germline (reference sequence). The CDR3 loop spans 16 amino acids. The CDR3 region has the DNA TGCAGTGCTAGAGTACCGGGAGGGGAGACCACAGATACGCAGTATTTT. Encoded protein: CSARVPGGETTDTQYF.

This clonotype was counted a few times. The chain joins TRBV9 to TRBJ2-2; D uncertain. The CDR3 runs to 14 residues. CDR1 is SGDLS and CDR2 is YYNGEE in the germline V gene. V was clipped by 0 bases and J by 6 bases, with 9 bases between them. CDR3 loop: CASSVGDHSGELFF. The CDR3 DNA sequence: TGTGCCAGCAGCGTAGGTGACCACTCCGGGGAGCTGTTTTTT.

The V gene is TRBV29-1, the J gene TRBJ1-4, with 10 nucleotides matching TRBD1. V was pared by 3 bases and J by 2 bases, with 6 bases of the junction left unmatched. CDR3 size: 16 residues. The V gene's germline CDR1 is SQVTM and CDR2 ANQGSEA. The CDR3 loop reads CSVDGTGARTNEKLFF. DNA for the CDR3: TGCAGCGTTGATGGGACAGGGGCGAGGACTAATGAAAAACTGTTTTTT.

The rearrangement joins TRBV6-1 to TRBJ1-5; TRBD1 matches at 8 bases. The CDR3 contains 13 residues. J gave up 10 bases and V 6 bases, and 8 bases lay outside the gene matches. CDR1 is MNHNS, CDR2 SASEGT, per germline. CDR3 bases: TGTGCCAGCAGCTTGGACAGGGAAGATCCCCAGCATTTT. This encodes CASSLDREDPQHF.

This chain uses TRBV27 with TRBJ2-1; D unresolved. CDR3 length: 12 residues. V was shortened by 1 base and J by 9 bases, with 7 bases between the two germline ends. Germline CDR1 MNHEY, CDR2 SMNVEV (reference sequence). CDR3 bases: TGTGCCAGCAGTTTATTTGGGGTTGAGCAGTTCTTC. Its protein is CASSLFGVEQFF.

In this sample, this clonotype turned up many times. CDR3 in amino acids: CASSLRAAGVAYNEQFF. The CDR3 nucleotides read TGTGCCAGCAGCCTTAGAGCAGCGGGAGTAGCCTACAATGAGCAGTTCTTC. The genes are TRBV9 and TRBJ2-1, with 8 bases that match TRBD2. Germline CDR1 is SGDLS and CDR2 is YYNGEE. Trimming cost V 4 bases and J 2 bases; bases outside gene matches: 11. CDR3 length equals 17 residues. Full variable domain (missing parts from reference TRBV9 and TRBJ2-1): DSGVTQTPKHLITATGQRVTLRCSPRSGDLSVYWYQQSLDQGLQFLIQYYNGEERAKGNILERFSAQQFPDLHSELNLSSLELGDSALYFCASSLRAAGVAYNEQFFGPGTRLTVL.

The chain is built from TRBV5-1 and TRBJ2-7, with D perhaps matching TRBD2 (6 bases). The CDR3 consists of 16 residues. V gave up 0 bases and J gave up 0 bases, with 13 bases separating them. Germline CDR1 reads SGHRS; CDR2 reads YFSETQ. CDR3 residues: CASSLERAGLSYEQYF. The CDR3 coding sequence is TGCGCCAGCAGCTTGGAAAGAGCGGGTCTCTCCTACGAGCAGTACTTC.

This clonotype was found many times. This chain joins TRBV5-1 and TRBJ1-1; D is uncertain. The germline V gene encodes CDR1 SGHRS and CDR2 YFSETQ. CDR3 length equals 14 residues. The germline V and J ends were trimmed by 4 bases and 4 bases, with 14 bases remaining between them. CDR3 sequence: CASSPGGYSTEAFF. The CDR3 DNA reads as TGCGCCAGCAGCCCCGGCGGTTATAGCACTGAAGCTTTCTTT.

The sample holds many counts of this clonotype. The chain links TRBV28 to TRBJ1-2; D ambiguous. The CDR3 covers 11 residues. The V gene lost 6 bases and the J gene lost 5 bases, with 7 bases spanning the gap. Germline CDR1 reads MDHEN; CDR2 reads SYDVKM. The CDR3 DNA follows: TGTGCCAGCAGGACGATTTATGGCTACACCTTC. Translating gives CASRTIYGYTF.

This clonotype was seen more than once but under ten times. The chain is built from TRBV15 and TRBJ1-2; no clear D gene. The V gene's germline CDR1 is LNHNV and CDR2 YYDKDF (reference sequence). V lost 0 bases, J lost 8 bases, and 16 bases lay in between. CDR3 length: 15 residues. The CDR3 nucleotides are TGTGCCACCAGCAGAGATCCCCGAATTTGGGAGGGCTACACCTTC. Translation: CATSRDPRIWEGYTF. Looking up the rest from reference TRBV15 and TRBJ1-2 gives the full variable domain: DAMVIQNPRYQVTQFGKPVTLSCSQTLNHNVMYWYQQKSSQAPKLLFHYYDKDFNNEADTPDNFQSRRPNTSFCFLDIRSPGLGDTAMYLCATSRDPRIWEGYTFGSGTRLTVV.

This clonotype was recorded many times. J is TRBJ2-2 and V is TRBV29-1; 10 nucleotides match TRBD1. CDR3 size: 18 residues. The germline V gene encodes CDR1 SQVTM and CDR2 ANQGSEA. V shed 4 bases, J shed 1 base, and the junction held 12 bases outside the gene matches. CDR3 protein: CSVVDRGRSGLNTGELFF. The CDR3 bases are TGCAGCGTTGTTGACAGGGGGCGAAGCGGGTTGAACACCGGGGAGCTGTTTTTT.

J is TRBJ1-1 and V is TRBV5-1; TRBD1 agrees at 7 bases. The CDR3 is made up of 14 amino acids. Trimming at V came to 2 bases and at J to 6 bases, leaving 7 bases not matched to a gene. From germline, CDR1 is SGHRS and CDR2 YFSETQ. The DNA of the CDR3 is TGCGCCAGCAGCTTCGACAGGGTCGGGGCTGAAGCTTTCTTT. Its protein is CASSFDRVGAEAFF.

This clonotype was detected only a few times. This chain connects TRBV29-1 to TRBJ1-1; 7 bases match TRBD1. CDR3 length equals 13 residues. CDR1 is SQVTM, CDR2 ANQGSEA, per germline. J gave up 4 bases and V 2 bases, and 4 bases lay outside the gene matches. CDR3 amino acids: CSVESRDSTEAFF. CDR3 bases: TGCAGCGTTGAATCCAGGGACAGCACTGAAGCTTTCTTT.

This chain links TRBV10-1 with TRBJ2-1; 10 nucleotides agree with TRBD2. Germline V lookup: CDR1 WNHNN, CDR2 SYGVQD (reference sequence). The junction had 6 bases not matched to a gene; V was cut back by 3 bases and J by 7 bases. This CDR3 region has 15 residues. The CDR3 loop reads CASSEAGGPRNEQFF. In DNA form, the CDR3 reads TGCGCCAGCAGTGAAGCGGGAGGGCCTCGTAATGAGCAGTTCTTC.

This clonotype was counted only a few times. J is TRBJ2-7 and V is TRBV29-1; D not resolved. CDR1 and CDR2 (germline): SQVTM, ANQGSEA. The ends were cut back, 4 bases at V and 1 base at J, with 8 bases in the middle. This CDR3 has 12 residues. For the CDR3, the DNA is TGCAGCGTTGTGGTCAGTTCCTACGAGCAGTACTTC. Translated: CSVVVSSYEQYF.

In this sample, this clonotype turned up a few times. The chain uses TRBV5-1 and TRBJ2-7, with D possibly being TRBD1 or TRBD2 (5 bases each). Trimming left V 4 bases short and J 4 bases short, with 15 bases between. Germline V gene sequence: CDR1 SGHRS, CDR2 YFSETQ. The length of the CDR3 is 14 residues. CDR3 loop: CASSPEEGPYEQYF. The CDR3 DNA sequence: TGCGCCAGCAGCCCGGAAGAGGGGCCTTACGAGCAGTACTTC.

The chain has TRBV27 and TRBJ1-4, with TRBD1 matching over 7 bases. V was pared by 5 bases and J by 7 bases, with 7 bases of the junction left unmatched. Germline V gene data show CDR1 as MNHEY and CDR2 as SMNVEV (reference sequence). The CDR3 has 14 amino acids. CDR3 nucleotide sequence: TGTGCCAGCAGTCGGGGGACAGCCCTTGAAAAACTGTTTTTT. Its translation: CASSRGTALEKLFF.